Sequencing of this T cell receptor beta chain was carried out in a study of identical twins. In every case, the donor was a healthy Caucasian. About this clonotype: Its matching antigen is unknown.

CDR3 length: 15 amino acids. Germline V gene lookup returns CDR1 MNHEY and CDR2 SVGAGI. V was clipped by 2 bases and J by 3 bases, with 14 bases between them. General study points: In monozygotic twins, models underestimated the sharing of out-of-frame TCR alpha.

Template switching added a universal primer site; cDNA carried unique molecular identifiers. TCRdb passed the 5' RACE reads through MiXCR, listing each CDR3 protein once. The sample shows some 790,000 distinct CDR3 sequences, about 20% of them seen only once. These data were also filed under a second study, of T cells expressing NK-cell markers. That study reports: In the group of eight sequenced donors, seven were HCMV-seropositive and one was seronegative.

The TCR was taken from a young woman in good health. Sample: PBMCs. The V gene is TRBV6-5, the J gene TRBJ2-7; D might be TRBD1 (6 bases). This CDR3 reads CASSYLRTVNYEQYF. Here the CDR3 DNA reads TGTGCCAGCAGTTACCTACGGACAGTCAACTACGAGCAGTACTTC.